This entry concerns a single T cell receptor beta chain. Living in 24 US areas, the participants were between about 18 and 100 years of age. Donors in Cohort 3 counted as recovered after two negative PCRs, clearance, or symptom resolution. This specimen comes from a study of blood T cell repertoires in COVID-19. The CDR3 is 15 amino acids. Per the germline V gene, CDR1 is SGDLS and CDR2 is YYNGEE. V lost 2 bases to trimming and J lost 7 bases; unmatched junction nucleotides: 6. Per the original data handling: For nucleated cells, counts were estimated from reference gene primer amplification. The method was immunoSEQ multiplex PCR; TCRdb's version includes in-frame clones alone and lacks a portion of them. Clone size and V and J calls were adopted from that table, with D and trimming inferred from the DNA. The data show about 150,000 clones, with 85% seen just once and 6.2% held by the top ten.

The specimen was PBMCs or T cells enriched from blood (not recorded which). V gene TRBV9 combines with J gene TRBJ2-1; TRBD2 matches at 10 bases. The sequence was obtained from a woman between 40 and 55 years old who had recovered from COVID-19. CDR3: CASSVGLAVGNEQFF. As DNA, the CDR3 is TGTGCCAGCAGCGTCGGACTAGCGGTGGGAAATGAGCAGTTCTTC.